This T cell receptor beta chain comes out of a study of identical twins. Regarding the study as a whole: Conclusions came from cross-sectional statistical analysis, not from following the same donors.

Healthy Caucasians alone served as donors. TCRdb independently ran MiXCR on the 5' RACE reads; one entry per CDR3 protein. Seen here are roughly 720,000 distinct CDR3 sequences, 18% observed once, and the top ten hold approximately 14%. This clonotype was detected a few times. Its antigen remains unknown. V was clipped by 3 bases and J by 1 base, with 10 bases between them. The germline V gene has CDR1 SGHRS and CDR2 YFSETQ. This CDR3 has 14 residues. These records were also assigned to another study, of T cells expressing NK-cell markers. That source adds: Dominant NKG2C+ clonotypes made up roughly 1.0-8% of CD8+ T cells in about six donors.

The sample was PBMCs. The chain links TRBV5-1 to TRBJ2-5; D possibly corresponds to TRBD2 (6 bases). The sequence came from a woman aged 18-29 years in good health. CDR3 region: CASSSGDVQETQYF. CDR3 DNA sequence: TGCGCCAGCAGCTCGGGGGACGTCCAAGAGACCCAGTACTTC.